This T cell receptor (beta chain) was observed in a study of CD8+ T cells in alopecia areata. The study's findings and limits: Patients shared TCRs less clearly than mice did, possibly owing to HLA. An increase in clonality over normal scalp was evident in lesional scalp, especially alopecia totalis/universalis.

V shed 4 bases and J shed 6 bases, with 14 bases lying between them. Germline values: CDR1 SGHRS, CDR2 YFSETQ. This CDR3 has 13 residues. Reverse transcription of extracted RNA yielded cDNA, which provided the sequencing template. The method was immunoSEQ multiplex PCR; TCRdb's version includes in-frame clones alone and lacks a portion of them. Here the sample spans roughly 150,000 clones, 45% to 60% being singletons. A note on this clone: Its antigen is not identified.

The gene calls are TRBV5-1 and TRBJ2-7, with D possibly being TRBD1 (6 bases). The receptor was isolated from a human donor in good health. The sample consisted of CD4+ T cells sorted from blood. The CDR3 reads CASSSWTESEQYF. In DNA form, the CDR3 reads TGCGCCAGCAGCAGCTGGACAGAATCCGAGCAGTACTTC.